This paragraph covers one T cell receptor (beta chain) sequence. Its antigen is unidentified. This specimen belongs to a study of shared clonotypes between healthy human individuals. Positively selected for CCR7, the CD45RO-negative cells used as naive CD8 cells excluded terminally differentiated effector memory CD45RA+ cells. Adult donors, all healthy and HIV-negative, had no recent acute infections or vaccinations. Notes on the study in general: Shared clonotypes across all four donors exceeded non-shared ones in generation probability. Naive CD4 clonotype sharing across a few donors was 5% to 6%. The expectation was that sequencing depth would affect clonotype sharing among donors.

Germline V lookup: CDR1 MGHRA, CDR2 YSYEKL. The CDR3 is made up of 16 amino acids. V was shortened by 2 bases and J by 5 bases, with 19 bases between the two germline ends. Assay: immunoSEQ multiplex PCR; the TCRdb copy retains only in-frame clones and omits some. The sample yields millions of clones, about 95% seen once. The sequenced material came from naive CD8+ T cells sorted from blood. The source is a man younger than 35 in good health. This chain joins TRBV4-1 and TRBJ2-7; no definite D call. Here the CDR3 DNA reads TGCGCCAGCAGCCAAAGTTCATTGCCGAACGTGGACGAGCAGTACTTC. Encoded protein: CASSQSSLPNVDEQYF.